This T cell receptor (beta chain) originates from a study of OX40 agonist ivuxolimab in advanced cancers. Repertoires were generated with immunoSEQ multiplex PCR, while TCRdb's copy carries only in-frame clones and drops some. The table shows over 45,000 clones, with approximately 86% occurring only once. The sequence was collected from an adult with an advanced solid tumor such as melanoma, head and neck, liver or kidney cancer. The material sequenced was CD4+ or CD8+ T cells sorted from blood, taken in a trial of the OX40 agonist ivuxolimab.

Here the CDR3 reads CASSPHYNEQFF. The DNA of the CDR3 is TGTGCCAGCAGCCCCCACTACAATGAGCAGTTCTTC. The chain is built from TRBV9 and TRBJ2-1; D is uncertain. The CDR3 has 12 residues. The V gene lost 4 bases and the J gene lost 3 bases, with 5 bases spanning the gap. Germline V gene lookup returns CDR1 SGDLS and CDR2 YYNGEE.